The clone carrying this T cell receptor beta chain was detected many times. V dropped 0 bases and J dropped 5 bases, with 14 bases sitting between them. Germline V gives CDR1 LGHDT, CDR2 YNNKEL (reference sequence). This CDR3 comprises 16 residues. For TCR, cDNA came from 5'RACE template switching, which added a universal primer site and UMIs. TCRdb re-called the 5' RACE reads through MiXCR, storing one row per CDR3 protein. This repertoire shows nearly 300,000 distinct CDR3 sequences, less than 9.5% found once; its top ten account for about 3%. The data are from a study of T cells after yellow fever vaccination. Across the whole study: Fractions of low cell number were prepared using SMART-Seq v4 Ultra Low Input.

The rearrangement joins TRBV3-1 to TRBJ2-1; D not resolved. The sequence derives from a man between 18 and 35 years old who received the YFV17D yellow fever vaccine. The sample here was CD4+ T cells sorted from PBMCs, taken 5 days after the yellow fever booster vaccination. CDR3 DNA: TGTGCCAGCAGCCAAGATTTGGGTGAATACGACAATGAGCAGTTCTTC. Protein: CASSQDLGEYDNEQFF.